The 10 T cell receptor beta chains reported below all come from one sample, sequenced in a study of vaccination and CD4 T cells after COVID-19. Specified treatment: approximately 9-day PBMC culture with coronavirus spike peptide pools or control peptides (ViraFEST assay). Sequencing of the DNA from cultured CD4+ T cells was carried out with the Oncomine TCR Beta short-read assay. One entry per CDR3 protein, called by TCRdb with MiXCR from the PCR reads. The sample holds about 11,000 distinct CDR3 sequences, 45% to 75% seen once. Their recognized antigens are unknown. Sequenced material: CD4+ T cells from blood, cultured in vitro. These receptors all come from a human donor who had recovered from COVID-19.

V is TRBV2 and J is TRBJ1-2; 11 bases map to TRBD1. The CDR3 spans 15 residues. V trimming: 6 bases; J trimming: 4 bases; junction bases outside the gene matches: 7. Germline values: CDR1 SNHLY, CDR2 FYNNEI. CDR3 DNA: TGTGCCAGCAGCCCGGACAGGGGGCTGGGCTATGGCTACACCTTC. It is translated as CASSPDRGLGYGYTF.

The rearrangement joins TRBV2 to TRBJ1-2; a possible D gene is TRBD1 (5 bases). Looked up from germline, CDR1 is SNHLY and CDR2 is FYNNEI. This CDR3 has 19 amino acids. With 5 bases removed from V and 4 bases from J, the gap between germline ends came to 29 bases. The CDR3 sequence is CASSIFPRDDSLESYGYTF. CDR3 DNA: TGTGCCAGCAGTATCTTTCCAAGGGACGACAGCCTAGAGTCCTATGGCTACACCTTC.

This clonotype was detected once. The chain employs TRBV6-2 or TRBV6-3 and TRBJ2-5; TRBD2 matches 11 bases. Germline CDR1 and CDR2: MNHEY and SVGEGT. The CDR3 totals 14 residues. Germline trimming cut 6 bases from V and 6 bases from J; bases unmatched to any gene: 6. CDR3 nucleotide sequence: TGTGCCAGCAGCCGTTCTAGCGGGAGGCAGACCCAGTACTTC. As protein: CASSRSSGRQTQYF.

This chain links TRBV6-8 with TRBJ2-1; D uncertain. The CDR3 totals 15 residues. Per germline, CDR1 MNHGY and CDR2 SAAAGT. Trimming cost V 2 bases and J 5 bases, with 13 bases left between them. The CDR3 region is CASSYRGLDDNEQFF. CDR3 coding DNA: TGTGCCAGCAGTTACCGAGGTCTGGACGACAATGAGCAGTTCTTC.

The CDR3 spells CASSGGGGVDTEAFF. The CDR3 DNA is TGTGCCAGCAGTGGGGGTGGGGGGGTGGACACTGAAGCTTTCTTT. The chain joins TRBV25-1 to TRBJ1-1; a weak D match, TRBD1 (5 bases). CDR3 length: 15 residues. V dropped 4 bases and J dropped 3 bases, with 15 bases sitting between them. Per germline, CDR1 MGHDK and CDR2 SYGVNS.

The gene calls are TRBV7-2 and TRBJ1-3; 8 positions match TRBD1. Germline values: CDR1 SGHTA, CDR2 FQGNSA. CDR3 length equals 15 residues. The V gene end was trimmed by 1 base and the J gene end by 3 bases; junction bases not matched to a gene: 2. The CDR3 loop reads CASSLGTGNGNTIYF. CDR3 bases: TGTGCCAGCAGCTTAGGGACAGGGAATGGAAACACCATATATTTT. Full variable domain (rest looked up from reference TRBV7-2 and TRBJ1-3): GAGVSQSPSNKVTEKGKDVELRCDPISGHTALYWYRQSLGQGLEFLIYFQGNSAPDKSGLPSDRFSAERTGGSVSTLTIQRTQQEDSAVYLCASSLGTGNGNTIYFGEGSWLTVV.

The chain combines TRBV19 with TRBJ2-1; D is ambiguous. Germline CDR1 reads LNHDA; CDR2 reads SQIVND (reference sequence). The CDR3 has 16 residues. V lost 5 bases, J lost 6 bases, and 20 bases lay in between. CDR3 DNA: TGTGCCAGTAGTGACGGTCGCTTAGTATGGGGCAATGAGCAGTTCTTC. It yields the protein CASSDGRLVWGNEQFF.

The chain employs TRBV7-8 and TRBJ1-1; 8 bases line up with TRBD1. The junction had 8 bases not matched to a gene; V was cut back by 2 bases and J by 3 bases. CDR1 is SGHVS, CDR2 FQNEAQ, per germline. This CDR3 contains 16 residues. The CDR3: CASSLSQGAGDTEAFF. The CDR3 nucleotides are TGTGCCAGCAGCTTATCCCAGGGGGCGGGGGACACTGAAGCTTTCTTT.

This clonotype was recorded once. The chain recombines TRBV10-2 with TRBJ2-3; 8 bases are shared with TRBD2. From germline, CDR1 is WSHSY and CDR2 SAAADI. With 7 bases clipped from V and 2 bases from J, the junction kept 8 bases outside the gene matches. This CDR3 contains 15 residues. CDR3 coding DNA: TGCGCCAGCATCGCAGCGGGAGACGCCACAGATACGCAGTATTTT. Its translation: CASIAAGDATDTQYF.

A few counts support this clonotype. V and J are TRBV15 and TRBJ1-5; D is unresolved. V was cut by 4 bases and J by 4 bases, with 11 bases left in between. The germline V gene encodes CDR1 LNHNV and CDR2 YYDKDF (reference sequence). CDR3 size: 14 residues. The CDR3 is CATSTPVQNQPQHF. The CDR3 DNA follows: TGTGCCACCAGCACGCCTGTCCAAAATCAGCCCCAGCATTTT.